Listed here are 22 T cell receptor beta chains from one sample, sequenced in a study of shared clonotypes between healthy human individuals. This table comes from immunoSEQ multiplex PCR, and its TCRdb copy is limited to in-frame clones, with some not included. Of about 1 million clones listed, around 82% are singletons. The sample comprised memory CD4+ T cells from PBMCs. Regarding subset: CD45RA-negative fraction. These receptors were taken from a man younger than 30 in good health. Some clones in this sample may be carry-over from other donors' samples.

This clone occurred a few times. The rearrangement uses TRBV19 and TRBJ2-1; tentative D call: TRBD2 (5 bases). The length of the CDR3 is 15 residues. V lost 2 bases, J lost 5 bases, and 13 bases lay in between. CDR1 is LNHDA, CDR2 SQIVND, per germline (reference sequence). This chain's CDR3 is CASSIWRVLDNEQFF. The CDR3 DNA reads as TGTGCCAGTAGTATATGGCGGGTCCTCGACAATGAGCAGTTCTTC.

The chain has TRBV6-1 and TRBJ2-5; D ambiguous. Per germline, CDR1 MNHNS and CDR2 SASEGT. The CDR3 contains 12 residues. V shed 5 bases and J shed 5 bases, with 9 bases lying between them. The CDR3 reads CASSQGWETQYF. CDR3 DNA: TGTGCCAGCAGTCAAGGTTGGGAGACCCAGTACTTC.

This clone was picked up one time. This chain connects TRBV28 to TRBJ2-7; D is undetermined. There are 14 residues in the CDR3. Germline CDR1 is MDHEN and CDR2 is SYDVKM. Trimming took off 6 bases at V and 3 bases at J, with 15 bases between the two ends. The chain's CDR3 is CASRSDGGFYEQYF. CDR3 nucleotide sequence: TGTGCCAGCAGGTCCGACGGTGGCTTCTACGAGCAGTACTTC.

The rearrangement joins TRBV5-6 to TRBJ1-5; TRBD1 might be the D (5 bases). V gave up 3 bases and J gave up 4 bases, with 17 bases separating them. The CDR3 extends over 16 amino acids. In germline, CDR1 is SGHDT, CDR2 YYEEEE. The CDR3, as DNA: TGTGCCAGCAGCTATTCCGGGACGGGAAAAAATCAGCCCCAGCATTTT. It is translated as CASSYSGTGKNQPQHF.

As regards this clone: The same CDR3 can be traced to other DNA sequences in this sample. V gene TRBV5-1 combines with J gene TRBJ2-7, with 8 positions matching TRBD1. Germline V lookup: CDR1 SGHRS, CDR2 YFSETQ. Trimming took 0 bases from V and 1 from J; bases not matched to a gene: 3. The CDR3 totals 15 residues. The CDR3 DNA follows: TGCGCCAGCAGCTTGGTTACAGGGGGGTCCTACGAGCAGTACTTC. This translates into CASSLVTGGSYEQYF.

This clone was counted once. This sequence joins TRBV11-2 and TRBJ1-1, with D uncertain. Trimming left V 5 bases short and J 0 bases short, with 10 bases between. The CDR3 contains 14 residues. The germline V gene encodes CDR1 SGHAT and CDR2 FQNNGV. CDR3 nucleotides: TGTGCCAGCAGCCCGGAGAGACTGAACACTGAAGCTTTCTTT. The encoded protein is CASSPERLNTEAFF. Full variable domain (remainder filled in from reference TRBV11-2 and TRBJ1-1): EAGVAQSPRYKIIEKRQSVAFWCNPISGHATLYWYQQILGQGPKLLIQFQNNGVVDDSQLPKDRFSAERLKGVDSTLKIQPAKLEDSAVYLCASSPERLNTEAFFGQGTRLTVV.

The chain employs TRBV6-6 and TRBJ2-7; 9 nucleotides agree with TRBD2. Losses at the gene ends were 7 bases for V and 5 bases for J; bases not matched to a gene: 6. The CDR3 totals 13 residues. The germline CDR1 and CDR2 sequences are MNHNY and SVGAGI (reference sequence). The CDR3 coding sequence is TGTGCCAGCAAGGCGGGAGGGCTCGACGAGCAGTACTTC. Translation gives CASKAGGLDEQYF.

A few counts support this clone. The chain has TRBV2 and TRBJ1-5, with D unresolved. The V gene's germline CDR1 is SNHLY and CDR2 FYNNEI. The CDR3 is 15 residues long. Trimming cost V 5 bases and J 7 bases, with 18 bases left between them. CDR3 sequence: CASSSGLGLGQPQHF. The CDR3 region has the DNA TGTGCCAGCAGTTCGGGTTTGGGTCTTGGACAGCCCCAGCATTTT.

This chain joins TRBV21-1 and TRBJ1-4. TRBV21-1 is classified as a pseudogene. CDR3 length: 16 residues. Here the CDR3 reads CASSIWDSLSGEKLFF. CDR3 in DNA: TGTGCCAGCAGCATATGGGACTCCCTATCGGGTGAAAAACTGTTTTTT.

There are a few counts of this clone. The chain carries TRBV2 and TRBJ2-2; 8 bases are shared with TRBD1. The trim removed 6 bases at V and 6 bases at J, leaving 3 bases unmatched. Germline V CDR1 and CDR2: SNHLY, FYNNEI. This CDR3 contains 13 residues. CDR3 residues: CASRTGVAGELFF. Here the CDR3 DNA reads TGTGCCAGCAGGACAGGGGTGGCCGGGGAGCTGTTTTTT.

The chain couples TRBV19 to TRBJ1-5, with TRBD1 as a possible D gene (6 bases). This CDR3 comprises 17 residues. Per the germline V gene, CDR1 is LNHDA and CDR2 is SQIVND (reference sequence). V dropped 7 bases and J dropped 4 bases, with 23 bases sitting between them. CDR3 amino acids: CASILRDGRGGNQPQHF. As DNA, the CDR3 is TGTGCCAGTATTCTTCGAGACGGGAGGGGGGGAAATCAGCCCCAGCATTTT.

The genes are TRBV7-2 and TRBJ2-7; D is possibly TRBD2 (6 bases). Germline V lookup: CDR1 SGHTA, CDR2 FQGNSA. V was trimmed by 1 base and J by 7 bases, leaving 11 bases between them. The CDR3 totals 13 residues. CDR3 sequence: CASSLVLAQEQYF. The CDR3 DNA sequence: TGTGCCAGCAGCTTAGTACTAGCACAGGAGCAGTACTTC.

About this clone itself: A much larger clone lies a single base off, so this may be a read error. Within the sample, other DNA sequences also encode this same CDR3. The chain employs TRBV27 and TRBJ1-5; 9 bases line up with TRBD1. This CDR3 has 14 amino acids. Germline V gives CDR1 MNHEY, CDR2 SMNVEV (reference sequence). The ends lost 5 bases at V and 2 bases at J; junction bases unmatched: 1. The CDR3 spells CASSRTGGNQPQHF. The CDR3 nucleotides are TGTGCCAGCAGTAGGACAGGGGGCAATCAGCCCCAGCATTTT.

V gene TRBV5-4 combines with J gene TRBJ2-3; 10 bases line up with TRBD2. Germline-derived CDR1 and CDR2 are SGHNT and YYREEE (reference sequence). The CDR3 totals 16 residues. Losses at the gene ends were 2 bases for V and 2 bases for J; bases not matched to a gene: 5. The CDR3 nucleotides read TGTGCCAGCAGCTTAAAGCTAGCGGGAGACACAGATACGCAGTATTTT. Translated, it gives CASSLKLAGDTDTQYF.

The CDR3 loop is CASSLGEGYNEQFF. The CDR3 DNA reads as TGTGCCAGCAGTTTAGGGGAGGGCTACAATGAGCAGTTCTTC. This chain joins TRBV27 and TRBJ2-1; the match to TRBD2 covers 7 bases. In germline, CDR1 is MNHEY, CDR2 SMNVEV (reference sequence). The CDR3 covers 14 residues. The J segment lost 3 bases and the V segment lost 2 bases, leaving 1 base of the junction unmatched.

This clone came up a few times. The rearrangement joins TRBV30 to TRBJ1-5; a weak D match, TRBD1 (5 bases). The CDR3 is made up of 14 amino acids. V lost 3 bases to trimming and J lost 4 bases, with 13 bases between them. CDR1 is GTSNPN and CDR2 is SVGIG in the germline V gene (reference sequence). The CDR3 here is CAWSWGSGNQPQHF. CDR3 nucleotide sequence: TGTGCCTGGAGCTGGGGGTCAGGGAATCAGCCCCAGCATTTT.

This chain joins TRBV6-6 and TRBJ1-3, with D unclear. The CDR3 has 12 amino acids. Trimming removed 5 bases from V and 4 bases from J, with 6 bases in between. The germline V gene has CDR1 MNHNY and CDR2 SVGAGI (reference sequence). Written as DNA, the CDR3 is TGTGCCAGCAGTACCTCGGGAAACACCATATATTTT. It is translated as CASSTSGNTIYF.

This rearrangement joins TRBV10-3 to TRBJ1-1; D ambiguous. Germline V lookup: CDR1 ENHRY, CDR2 SYGVKD. V was shortened by 2 bases and J by 4 bases, with 2 bases between the two germline ends. CDR3 length: 11 amino acids. CDR3: CAISEATEAFF. The CDR3 DNA is TGTGCCATCAGTGAGGCCACTGAAGCTTTCTTT.

This chain links TRBV5-4 with TRBJ2-2; D might be TRBD1 (6 bases). The CDR3 spans 15 residues. Germline CDR1 and CDR2: SGHNT and YYREEE (reference sequence). Trimming took off 0 bases at V and 4 bases at J, with 10 bases between the two ends. The CDR3 nucleotides are TGTGCCAGCAGCTTGGCCAGGGGCGGCACCGGGGAGCTGTTTTTT. Translation: CASSLARGGTGELFF.

The rearrangement joins TRBV29-1 to TRBJ1-1; 8 bases line up with TRBD1. The germline gives CDR1 SQVTM, CDR2 ANQGSEA. The CDR3 extends over 13 amino acids. Trimming at V came to 6 bases and at J to 1 base, leaving 4 bases not matched to a gene. CDR3 in DNA: TGCAGCGTCGCGGGACAGGAGAACACTGAAGCTTTCTTT. Protein product: CSVAGQENTEAFF.

The J gene is TRBJ2-2, the V gene TRBV28; 12 bases map to TRBD2. V lost 3 bases, J lost 6 bases, and 5 bases stayed unmatched. CDR1 MDHEN and CDR2 SYDVKM come from the germline V gene. The CDR3 covers 16 residues. CDR3 region: CASSFLAGGPSGELFF. CDR3 bases: TGTGCCAGCAGTTTTCTAGCGGGAGGGCCTTCCGGGGAGCTGTTTTTT.

Concerning this clone: One end of the junction fails to match germline, which may point to a read error. The J gene is TRBJ2-7, the V gene TRBV6-5; D gene ambiguous. The CDR3 length is 8 residues. Germline CDR1 reads MNHEY; CDR2 reads SVGAGI. In nucleotides, the CDR3 is TGTGCCAGCAGTCTACCACACTTC. This sequence encodes CASSLPHF.